Shown below are 9 T cell receptor beta chains from a single sample sequenced in a study of vaccination effects on CD4 cells after COVID-19. Their recognized antigens are unknown. Clones were sequenced by immunoSEQ multiplex PCR, and TCRdb holds only the in-frame ones, with some missing. The sample holds some 50,000 clones; nearly 75% are singletons and the top ten take roughly 5.2%. Scientists isolated CD4+ T cells after an approximately 10-day culture period ended. The individual was infected with SARS-CoV-2 between March and December 2020, as confirmed by PCR. Vaccine administered to participants consisted of two doses of either BNT162b2 or mRNA-1273. The source material was CD4+ T cells from PBMCs cultured without peptide, sampled after COVID-19 vaccination. The origin of the receptors is a human donor who had a prior SARS-CoV-2 infection.

The rearrangement links TRBV15 to TRBJ1-2; 7 bases fit TRBD1. Germline CDR1 is LNHNV and CDR2 is YYDKDF (reference sequence). With 0 bases clipped from V and 1 base from J, the junction kept 8 bases outside the gene matches. This CDR3 has 17 residues. The CDR3 DNA reads as TGTGCCACCAGCAGAGATTATGACAGGGTACTTAACTATGGCTACACCTTC. Its translation is CATSRDYDRVLNYGYTF.

The chain couples TRBV10-3 to TRBJ2-3, with 9 bases that match TRBD2. CDR1 ENHRY and CDR2 SYGVKD come from the germline V gene. The CDR3 has 16 residues. The junction had 8 bases not matched to a gene; V was cut back by 3 bases and J by 4 bases. In nucleotides, the CDR3 is TGTGCCATCAGTGATTTTGCTAGCGGGGTTTCAGATACGCAGTATTTT. Amino acids: CAISDFASGVSDTQYF.

This clone occurred once. The chain combines TRBV3-1 (or the pseudogene TRBV3-2) with TRBJ2-7; 7 nucleotides align to TRBD2. The length of the CDR3 is 14 residues. With 0 bases clipped from V and 2 bases from J, the junction kept 1 base outside the gene matches. Germline V gives CDR1 LGHDT, CDR2 YNNKEL (reference sequence). Here the CDR3 reads CASSQEGGAYEQYF. The CDR3 DNA reads as TGTGCCAGCAGCCAAGAGGGGGGGGCCTACGAGCAGTACTTC.

This clone has more than one count but fewer than ten. This chain joins TRBV27 and TRBJ1-2; D is unresolved. This CDR3 contains 13 residues. Germline V gives CDR1 MNHEY, CDR2 SMNVEV (reference sequence). V was pared by 2 bases and J by 0 bases, with 4 bases between. Here the CDR3 DNA reads TGTGCCAGCAGTTTACGGACTAACTATGGCTACACCTTC. Amino acids: CASSLRTNYGYTF.

The V call is TRBV3-1 (or the pseudogene TRBV3-2), the J call TRBJ1-5; D unresolved. This CDR3 has 13 amino acids. Trimming took off 1 base at V and 12 bases at J, with 13 bases between the two ends. CDR1 is LGHDT, CDR2 YNNKEL, per germline (reference sequence). This CDR3 is CASSQVGASHQHF. CDR3 nucleotides: TGTGCCAGCAGCCAAGTTGGAGCGAGCCACCAGCATTTT.

The chain combines TRBV11-3 with TRBJ2-7; 7 bases are a match to TRBD2. V lost 0 bases and J lost 4; bases outside the gene matches: 3. Germline-derived CDR1 and CDR2 are SGHNT and YENEEA. This CDR3 region has 14 residues. Written as DNA, the CDR3 is TGTGCCAGCAGCTTAGAGCGCGGGAGTTACGAGCAGTACTTC. It translates to CASSLERGSYEQYF. The variable domain in full, with the rest retrieved from reference TRBV11-3 and TRBJ2-7, is EAGVVQSPRYKIIEKKQPVAFWCNPISGHNTLYWYLQNLGQGPELLIRYENEEAVDDSQLPKDRFSAERLKGVDSTLKIQPAELGDSAVYLCASSLERGSYEQYFGPGTRLTVT.

The chain is built from TRBV7-2 and TRBJ2-1, with 8 bases fitting TRBD1. Trimming took 5 bases from V and 3 from J; bases not matched to a gene: 9. CDR1 and CDR2 (germline): SGHTA, FQGNSA. The CDR3 runs 16 residues. The CDR3 loop is CASSVRTGNRYNEQFF. CDR3 coding DNA: TGTGCCAGCAGCGTCCGGACAGGGAACCGCTACAATGAGCAGTTCTTC. The full variable domain, in which reference TRBV7-2 and TRBJ2-1 provide the parts outside the CDR3, is GAGVSQSPSNKVTEKGKDVELRCDPISGHTALYWYRQSLGQGLEFLIYFQGNSAPDKSGLPSDRFSAERTGGSVSTLTIQRTQQEDSAVYLCASSVRTGNRYNEQFFGPGTRLTVL.

The chain joins TRBV2 to TRBJ1-2; the D gene is possibly TRBD1 (5 bases). In germline, CDR1 is SNHLY, CDR2 FYNNEI. Trimming removed 6 bases at V and 4 bases at J, with 18 bases between. The CDR3 is 15 residues long. CDR3 nucleotide sequence: TGTGCCAGCAGATACACGGGACTCAGAGGCTATGGCTACACCTTC. Encoded protein: CASRYTGLRGYGYTF.

The V gene is TRBV6-5, the J gene TRBJ2-3; D unresolved. V lost 5 bases to trimming and J lost 6 bases, with 12 bases between them. CDR3 length: 13 residues. Germline-derived CDR1 and CDR2 are MNHEY and SVGAGI. The CDR3 is CASSRLVGDTQYF. Here the CDR3 DNA reads TGTGCCAGCAGTAGACTCGTTGGGGATACGCAGTATTTT.